The 20 T cell receptor beta chains below come from one sample, sequenced in a study of T and B cells in COVID-19 patients. Blood genomic DNA input for TRB amplification was roughly 250-550 ng. Multiplex PCR with BIOMED2 TRB-A/B primer pools amplified TRB rearrangements. TCRdb reanalysed the multiplex PCR reads using MiXCR and keeps one entry per CDR3 protein. The table lists some 8,000 distinct CDR3 sequences, less than 35% of them singletons. The specimen sequenced was blood. These receptors all come from a human donor with active COVID-19.

This clonotype is categorized as medium-sized (0.01 to 0.1%). V is TRBV6-5 and J is TRBJ2-6, with 7 nucleotides matching TRBD1. Trimming cost V 4 bases and J 3 bases; bases outside gene matches: 3. Germline loops: CDR1 MNHEY, CDR2 SVGAGI. This CDR3 contains 15 residues. Here the CDR3 reads CASSSTGIGANVLTF. The CDR3 DNA sequence: TGTGCCAGCAGTTCGACAGGGATTGGGGCCAACGTCCTGACTTTC.

This clonotype was detected once. The chain combines TRBV11-2 with TRBJ2-4; unclear D gene. This CDR3 is built from 13 residues. V lost 5 bases, J lost 6 bases, and 11 bases lay in between. CDR1 SGHAT and CDR2 FQNNGV come from the germline V gene. The CDR3, as DNA: TGTGCCAGCAGCCACAACCAAGGAAACATTCAGTACTTC. This translates into CASSHNQGNIQYF. Supplemented by reference TRBV11-2 and TRBJ2-4, the full variable domain reads EAGVAQSPRYKIIEKRQSVAFWCNPISGHATLYWYQQILGQGPKLLIQFQNNGVVDDSQLPKDRFSAERLKGVDSTLKIQPAKLEDSAVYLCASSHNQGNIQYFGAGTRLSVL.

In regard to this clonotype: The junction differs from germline at one of its ends, possibly a read error. The J gene is TRBJ2-1, the V gene TRBV4-3; 10 bases are shared with TRBD2. The CDR3 length is 18 residues. Per the germline V gene, CDR1 is LGHNA and CDR2 is YSLEER. The CDR3 nucleotides are TGTGCCAGCAGCCAATCCTCCTCCCCAGCGGGGGGGGGAAATGAGCAGTTCTTC. Translation: CASSQSSSPAGGGNEQFF.

The V and J genes are TRBV5-4 and TRBJ2-5, with D unclear. The germline V and J ends were trimmed by 7 bases and 1 base, with 11 bases remaining between them. CDR3 size: 13 residues. The germline V gene encodes CDR1 SGHNT and CDR2 YYREEE (reference sequence). The CDR3 DNA reads TGTGCCAGCGGCCCGACCCGCCAAGAGACCCAGTACTTC. It yields the protein CASGPTRQETQYF.

The table lists this clonotype with a few counts. The chain joins TRBV10-3 to TRBJ2-7, with 10 bases lining up with TRBD1. This CDR3 region has 17 residues. Germline V gives CDR1 ENHRY, CDR2 SYGVKD. The V gene end was trimmed by 3 bases and the J gene end by 2 bases; junction bases not matched to a gene: 10. Written as DNA, the CDR3 is TGTGCCATCAGTGACCGGGACAGGGGTTTGGTGGCCTACGAGCAGTACGTC. Translated, it gives CAISDRDRGLVAYEQYV.

This clonotype has only a few counts. The V call is TRBV6-5, the J call TRBJ1-1, with 7 bases identical to TRBD1. V lost 4 bases and J lost 7; bases outside the gene matches: 6. In germline, CDR1 is MNHEY, CDR2 SVGAGI. The CDR3 covers 13 residues. CDR3 region: CASSSTGTNEAFF. CDR3 nucleotides: TGTGCCAGCAGTTCGACAGGGACGAATGAAGCTTTCTTT.

This CDR3 reads CASSFGGGPGRANVLTF. In DNA form, the CDR3 reads TGTGCCAGCAGCTTCGGTGGGGGGCCCGGTAGGGCCAACGTCCTGACTTTC. V gene TRBV5-5 combines with J gene TRBJ2-6; either TRBD1 or TRBD2 may supply D (6 bases each). Germline V lookup: CDR1 SGHKS, CDR2 YYEKEE (reference sequence). This CDR3 is built from 17 residues. The V end lost 2 bases, the J end lost 5 bases, and 17 bases lay between the germline ends.

This clonotype came up a few times. The chain has TRBV6-1 and TRBJ1-4; TRBD1 is a possible D gene (5 bases). The CDR3 length is 14 residues. Trimming took 7 bases from V and 7 from J, leaving 16 bases between them. Per the germline V gene, CDR1 is MNHNS and CDR2 is SASEGT. The CDR3 region has the DNA TGTGCCAGCATTGGGGCAGGCATCGGTGAAAAACTGTTTTTT. It is translated as CASIGAGIGEKLFF.

For this clonotype: A clone one base away is much larger, so this may be a read error. As the CDR3 is not closed by the conserved phenylalanine or tryptophan, this likely results from a read error. The V and J genes are TRBV13 and TRBJ2-7; TRBD1 might be the D (6 bases). The V gene's germline CDR1 is PRHDT and CDR2 FYEKMQ (reference sequence). V shed 5 bases and J shed 0 bases, with 14 bases lying between them. This CDR3 is 15 amino acids long. For the CDR3, the DNA is TGTGCCAGCAGCCTTGACCGGGACACCTCCTACGAGCAGTACTAC. Amino acids: CASSLDRDTSYEQYY.

Sample share makes this clonotype medium-sized. The CDR3 sequence: CSVENAGQIGGYTF. The CDR3, as DNA: TGCAGCGTTGAAAACGCGGGACAAATTGGCGGCTACACCTTC. V is TRBV29-1 and J is TRBJ1-2, with D perhaps TRBD1 (6 bases). Trimming cost V 2 bases and J 8 bases, with 18 bases left between them. The CDR3 consists of 14 residues. CDR1 and CDR2 (germline): SQVTM, ANQGSEA. Based on the CDR3 plus reference TRBV29-1 and TRBJ1-2, the full variable domain is SAVISQKPSRDICQRGTSLTIQCQVDSQVTMMFWYRQQPGQSLTLIATANQGSEATYESGFVIDKFPISRPNLTFSTLTVSNMSPEDSSIYLCSVENAGQIGGYTFGSGTRLTVV.

The chain has TRBV5-1 and TRBJ2-5; D gene ambiguous. V lost 4 bases and J 5 bases, leaving 12 bases between the germline ends. This CDR3 contains 13 residues. Per germline, CDR1 SGHRS and CDR2 YFSETQ. The CDR3 DNA sequence: TGCGCCAGCAGCCGATGGTTGAGGGAGACCCAGTACTTC. It specifies CASSRWLRETQYF. The full variable domain, rest sourced from reference TRBV5-1 and TRBJ2-5, is KAGVTQTPRYLIKTRGQQVTLSCSPISGHRSVSWYQQTPGQGLQFLFEYFSETQRNKGNFPGRFSGRQFSNSRSEMNVSTLELGDSALYLCASSRWLRETQYFGPGTRLLVL.

This clonotype was seen a handful of times. This chain connects TRBV20-1 to TRBJ2-1; tentatively, D is TRBD2 (5 bases). CDR3 length: 10 residues. CDR1 is DFQATT and CDR2 is SNEGSKA in the germline V gene (reference sequence). With 5 bases removed from V and 10 bases from J, the gap between germline ends came to 9 bases. The CDR3 region has the DNA TGCAGTGCTGGGTCGGGGGAGCAGTTCTTC. This codes for CSAGSGEQFF.

The chain links TRBV20-1 to TRBJ2-7, with a possible D match to TRBD2 (5 bases). V shed 1 base and J shed 2 bases, with 9 bases lying between them. The V gene's germline CDR1 is DFQATT and CDR2 SNEGSKA (reference sequence). This CDR3 is 13 amino acids long. CDR3 residues: CSARGTSAYEQYF. CDR3 bases: TGCAGTGCTAGAGGGACTTCGGCCTACGAGCAGTACTTC.

This clonotype rates as medium-sized. The chain couples TRBV6-1 to TRBJ2-2; D unclear. The CDR3 consists of 14 residues. CDR1 and CDR2 from the germline V gene are MNHNS and SASEGT. Trimming removed 7 bases at V and 2 bases at J, with 11 bases between. This CDR3 reads CASNPLGNTGELFF. The CDR3 coding sequence is TGTGCCAGCAACCCCCTCGGCAACACCGGGGAGCTGTTTTTT.

V is TRBV5-6 and J is TRBJ2-5; 9 bases line up with TRBD1. The CDR3 consists of 14 residues. J lost 5 bases, V lost 4 bases, and 6 bases had no gene match. Germline values: CDR1 SGHDT, CDR2 YYEEEE. The CDR3 sequence is CASSVDRGRETQYF. CDR3 DNA sequence: TGTGCCAGCAGCGTGGACAGGGGAAGGGAGACCCAGTACTTC.

This clonotype was seen a few times. The chain carries TRBV12-3 or TRBV12-4 and TRBJ1-2; tentative D call: TRBD1 (5 bases). The CDR3 totals 14 residues. Trimming left V 3 bases short and J 2 bases short, with 10 bases between. The CDR3 DNA reads as TGTGCCAGCAGTTTTCTAGGGGTCAACTATGGCTACACCTTC. Amino acid sequence: CASSFLGVNYGYTF.

The chain joins TRBV15 to TRBJ2-5, with 10 bases matching TRBD2. V dropped 1 base and J dropped 5; count of bases not matched to a gene: 10. Germline CDR1 LNHNV, CDR2 YYDKDF (reference sequence). This CDR3 contains 17 residues. The CDR3 loop reads CATSRGRSGGAGETQYF. The CDR3 nucleotides are TGTGCCACCAGCAGAGGTCGGAGCGGGGGGGCCGGTGAGACCCAGTACTTC.

In this sample, this clonotype turned up a few times. The rearrangement joins TRBV6-2 or TRBV6-3 to TRBJ2-7; D is perhaps TRBD2 (6 bases). CDR1 MNHEY and CDR2 SVGEGT come from the germline V gene. Trimming pared 0 bases from V and 5 bases from J, leaving 14 bases between. CDR3 length: 15 amino acids. The CDR3 DNA is TGTGCCAGCAGTTACTCGAGGGGAGGACGGAACGAGCAGTACGTC. This translates into CASSYSRGGRNEQYV.

By sample share, this clonotype is medium-sized. The chain couples TRBV19 to TRBJ2-3; 7 bases align to TRBD1. V lost 4 bases, J lost 2 bases, and 12 bases stayed unmatched. Germline-derived CDR1 and CDR2 are LNHDA and SQIVND (reference sequence). The CDR3 extends over 17 amino acids. CDR3 nucleotide sequence: TGTGCCAGTAGTACCTGGTCCGGGACAGCCTCCACAGATACGCAGTATTTT. Translating gives CASSTWSGTASTDTQYF.

In this sample, this clonotype is medium-sized (0.01 to 0.1%). The chain carries TRBV27 and TRBJ2-1; no clear D gene. CDR1 is MNHEY and CDR2 is SMNVEV in the germline V gene (reference sequence). The CDR3 totals 16 residues. Between the trimmed V and J ends, which lost 4 bases and 0 bases, there was a span of 13 bases. CDR3 residues: CASSSPTPYSYNEQFF. In DNA, the CDR3 is TGTGCCAGCAGTTCCCCGACTCCATACTCCTACAATGAGCAGTTCTTC.